Listed below are T cell receptor beta chains from one sample, sequenced in a study of shared clonotypes between healthy human individuals. Produced via immunoSEQ multiplex PCR; TCRdb's table is partial and in-frame only. The sample lists some 1 million clones, roughly 80% occurring once. The specimen was memory CD4+ T cells sorted from blood. The receptors come from a young man in good health. CDR3s include the opening cysteine and the closing phenylalanine or tryptophan. D genes are given only for firm matches. Expanded clones get a size class; other rows say once, few or many, or leave the size out.

j_call v_call clone_size d_call cdr3_aa cdr3_nt
TRBJ2-1 TRBV4-2 - - CASSQDIKDSNPHTLF TGTGCCAGCAGCCAAGATATAAAGGATTCAAATCCCCACACGCTCTTC
TRBJ2-7 TRBV5-1 - TRBD1 CASSRPTGIEGEQYF TGCGCCAGCAGCCGCCCGACAGGGATAGAGGGCGAGCAGTACTTC
TRBJ2-3 TRBV7-3 - - CASSLIGSPTDTQYF TGTGCCAGCAGCTTAATAGGATCACCCACAGATACGCAGTATTTT
TRBJ2-3 TRBV6-1 - - CASSVGGHTDTQYF TGTGCCAGCAGCGTCGGGGGTCACACAGATACGCAGTATTTT
TRBJ2-7 TRBV5-6 few TRBD1 CASSFERTGGEQYF TGTGCCAGCAGCTTCGAGAGGACAGGGGGCGAGCAGTACTTC
TRBJ2-2 TRBV9 - - CASSVQLFNTGELFF TGTGCCAGCAGCGTCCAACTCTTTAACACCGGGGAGCTGTTTTTT
TRBJ2-1 TRBV30 once TRBD2 CAWSAISGGYYNEQFF TGTGCCTGGAGTGCAATTAGCGGGGGGTATTACAATGAGCAGTTCTTC
TRBJ2-1 TRBV5-1 - - CASSSGEPINEQFF TGCGCCAGCAGCTCCGGGGAACCAATTAATGAGCAGTTCTTC
TRBJ2-3 TRBV27 - - CASSSEVGTDTQYF TGTGCCAGCAGCTCCGAGGTCGGCACAGATACGCAGTATTTT
TRBJ1-1 TRBV6-1 - TRBD1 CASRPGQQNTEAFF TGTGCCAGCAGACCGGGACAGCAGAACACTGAAGCTTTCTTT
TRBJ1-5 TRBV13 - TRBD1 CASSLERGLGQPQHF TGTGCCAGCAGCTTAGAGAGGGGGCTGGGGCAGCCCCAGCATTTT
TRBJ2-3 TRBV18 - TRBD1 CASSPSTGQGGTDTQYF TGTGCCAGCTCACCATCTACGGGACAGGGGGGCACAGATACGCAGTATTTT
TRBJ1-2 TRBV9 few TRBD1 CASTRQGRNDYGYTF TGTGCCAGCACCAGACAGGGGAGGAACGACTATGGCTACACCTTC
TRBJ2-5 TRBV6-5 - - CASSYSTGDQETQYF TGTGCCAGCAGTTACTCGACGGGGGATCAAGAGACCCAGTACTTC
TRBJ2-7 TRBV11-3 - - CASSFLNSNEQYF TGTGCCAGCAGCTTCCTTAACAGCAACGAGCAGTACTTC
TRBJ2-5 TRBV7-7 - - CASSRLYQETQYF TGTGCTAGCAGCCGACTGTACCAAGAGACCCAGTACTTC
TRBJ2-7 TRBV5-4 - - CASSRGRTEPTYEQYF TGTGCCAGCAGCCGGGGGAGGACAGAGCCAACCTACGAGCAGTACTTC
TRBJ1-4 TRBV10-3 - TRBD1 CAISPGQGFTNEKLFF TGTGCCATCAGTCCGGGACAGGGGTTCACTAATGAAAAACTGTTTTTT
TRBJ2-1 TRBV11-3 - - CASSLGVGNEQFF TGTGCCAGCAGCTTAGGGGTTGGCAATGAGCAGTTCTTC
TRBJ1-5 TRBV7-2 - TRBD1 CASSQSDRGLGQPQHF TGTGCCAGCAGCCAAAGCGACAGGGGGCTGGGTCAGCCCCAGCATTTT
TRBJ1-1 TRBV6-6 few TRBD1 CASSRSLQGDTEAFF TGTGCCAGCAGTAGATCCTTACAGGGGGACACTGAAGCTTTCTTT
TRBJ1-5 TRBV18 few - CASTTGERQPQHF TGTGCCAGCACGACAGGAGAGAGACAGCCCCAGCATTTT
TRBJ2-5 TRBV30 once TRBD1 CAWTHGQGARRQETQYF TGTGCCTGGACCCACGGACAGGGGGCGCGCCGGCAAGAGACCCAGTACTTC
TRBJ2-4 TRBV6-5 - - CASSRGEAKNIQYF TGTGCCAGCAGCCGGGGCGAGGCCAAAAACATTCAGTACTTC
TRBJ2-2 TRBV18 once - CASSRGGSANTGELFF TGTGCCAGCTCTAGAGGCGGGTCAGCGAACACCGGGGAGCTGTTTTTT
TRBJ2-7 TRBV28 - - CASYTSRGRMNYEQYF TGTGCCAGCTATACCTCGAGGGGCAGGATGAACTACGAGCAGTACTTC
TRBJ1-1 TRBV28 - - CASRIRTEAFF TGTGCCAGCAGAATAAGAACTGAAGCTTTCTTT
TRBJ1-1 TRBV7-9 - TRBD1 CASSPGQGAGTEAFF TGTGCCAGCAGCCCGGGACAGGGGGCGGGCACTGAAGCTTTCTTT
TRBJ2-3 TRBV7-3 - - CASSLRSEFGTDTQYF TGTGCCAGCAGCCTCCGTTCAGAGTTTGGCACAGATACGCAGTATTTT
TRBJ1-1 TRBV5-1 - TRBD1 CASSNQGGTEAFF TGCGCCAGCAGCAACCAGGGGGGCACTGAAGCTTTCTTT
TRBJ1-5 TRBV19 - TRBD1 CASSTTGGNQPQHF TGTGCCAGTAGTACCACAGGGGGCAATCAGCCCCAGCATTTT
TRBJ1-2 TRBV5-1 - - CASSLAPLQGPMGYTF TGCGCCAGCAGCTTGGCCCCGTTACAGGGCCCTATGGGCTACACCTTC
TRBJ2-7 TRBV29-1 once - CSVEDLAYEQYF TGCAGCGTTGAAGATCTCGCGTACGAGCAGTACTTC
TRBJ1-1 TRBV2 - TRBD1 CASRGQGASGEAFF TGTGCCAGCAGGGGACAGGGGGCTAGCGGTGAAGCTTTCTTT
TRBJ2-1 TRBV11-2 - - CASSPPGGNEQFF TGTGCCAGCAGCCCGCCCGGGGGCAATGAGCAGTTCTTC
TRBJ2-4 TRBV27 - TRBD2 CASRTSGNIQYF TGTGCCAGCCGAACTAGCGGAAACATTCAGTACTTC
TRBJ2-7 TRBV13 - - CASSLFSVIMSEQYF TGTGCCAGCAGCTTATTTTCCGTCATTATGAGCGAGCAGTACTTC